Following are 20 T cell receptor beta chains from one sample sequenced in a study of neoadjuvant anti-PD-1 for oral cavity cancer. The protocol was immunoSEQ multiplex PCR, while the TCRdb copy is restricted to in-frame clones and leaves out a portion. The table has over 65,000 clones, 85% to 90% seen once. Specified time point: after neoadjuvant nivolumab, at surgical resection. This sample comprised PBMCs, obtained after nivolumab (anti-PD-1) treatment. Receptors originate from a person between 35 and 79 years old with oral cavity squamous cell carcinoma.

This chain links TRBV9 with TRBJ2-3; 7 bases are shared with TRBD1. V dropped 4 bases and J dropped 5; count of bases not matched to a gene: 13. The CDR3 sequence is 16 residues long. CDR1 and CDR2 (germline): SGDLS, YYNGEE. The CDR3 spells CASSFKRGRSIDTQYF. The CDR3 DNA reads as TGTGCCAGCAGCTTCAAGAGGGGGCGTTCGATAGATACGCAGTATTTT.

The rearrangement joins TRBV7-3 to TRBJ1-1, with D possibly TRBD1 on 5 matching bases. Germline V lookup: CDR1 SGHTA, CDR2 FQGTGA. V was pared by 7 bases and J by 5 bases, with 14 bases between. The CDR3 length is 13 residues. The CDR3 loop is CASNTPGQTEAFF. DNA of the CDR3: TGTGCCAGCAACACACCGGGGCAAACTGAAGCTTTCTTT.

The chain joins TRBV5-1 to TRBJ2-5; 11 positions match TRBD1. V was clipped by 5 bases and J by 5 bases; unmatched bases: 8. The CDR3 is 15 amino acids. In germline, CDR1 is SGHRS, CDR2 YFSETQ. The CDR3 is CASRQGQGVWETQYF. In DNA, the CDR3 is TGCGCCAGCAGGCAGGGACAGGGGGTTTGGGAGACCCAGTACTTC. Combining the CDR3 with reference TRBV5-1 and TRBJ2-5 gives the whole variable domain KAGVTQTPRYLIKTRGQQVTLSCSPISGHRSVSWYQQTPGQGLQFLFEYFSETQRNKGNFPGRFSGRQFSNSRSEMNVSTLELGDSALYLCASRQGQGVWETQYFGPGTRLLVL.

This clone was detected a few times. This chain uses TRBV9 with TRBJ1-1, with TRBD1 matching over 12 bases. Unmatched junction bases numbered 16, after V lost 3 bases and J lost 4 bases. The V gene's germline CDR1 is SGDLS and CDR2 YYNGEE. The CDR3 consists of 19 residues. The CDR3 loop is CASSAGMEGQGARGTEAFF. The CDR3 coding sequence is TGTGCCAGCAGCGCAGGAATGGAGGGACAGGGGGCGCGGGGCACTGAAGCTTTCTTT.

This chain joins TRBV5-1 and TRBJ1-6, with D possibly TRBD1 on 5 matching bases. This CDR3 is built from 15 residues. Germline V gene sequence: CDR1 SGHRS, CDR2 YFSETQ. V lost 0 bases and J lost 10, with 14 bases in between. CDR3: CASSLAGAGLSPLHF. Written as DNA, the CDR3 is TGCGCCAGCAGCTTGGCCGGGGCAGGGTTATCACCCCTCCACTTT.

This chain connects TRBV6-1 to TRBJ1-1, with a weak D call TRBD1 (5 bases). The germline gives CDR1 MNHNS, CDR2 SASEGT. The CDR3 contains 13 residues. The V end lost 7 bases, the J end lost 1 base, and 10 bases lay between the germline ends. The CDR3 region has the DNA TGTGCCAGCAATCAGGGAACGAACACTGAAGCTTTCTTT. Its protein is CASNQGTNTEAFF.

The chain uses TRBV11-2 and TRBJ1-2; 7 bases agree with TRBD1. Germline assignment: CDR1 SGHAT and CDR2 FQNNGV. Germline trimming cut 5 bases from V and 4 bases from J; bases unmatched to any gene: 10. CDR3 size: 15 residues. CDR3 amino acids: CASSRTGARGYGYTF. As DNA, the CDR3 is TGTGCCAGCAGCCGTACAGGGGCACGGGGCTATGGCTACACCTTC.

The sample holds a few counts of this clone. V usage is TRBV10-3 and J usage is TRBJ2-3; no clear D. This CDR3 is built from 13 residues. V lost 0 bases to trimming and J lost 4 bases, with 5 bases between them. CDR1 is ENHRY, CDR2 SYGVKD, per germline. This chain's CDR3 is CAISESSADTQYF. CDR3 DNA sequence: TGTGCCATCAGTGAGTCGTCAGCAGATACGCAGTATTTT.

The chain uses TRBV9 and TRBJ1-1; perhaps TRBD1 as D (5 bases). Germline V gene lookup returns CDR1 SGDLS and CDR2 YYNGEE. The CDR3 totals 15 residues. V lost 4 bases and J lost 6, with 19 bases in between. The DNA of the CDR3 is TGTGCCAGCAGCCCCCGGTCCGTCTCGGGGGCTGAAGCTTTCTTT. This sequence encodes CASSPRSVSGAEAFF.

This clone was found once. This chain uses TRBV19 with TRBJ1-5; no definite D call. Germline V gives CDR1 LNHDA, CDR2 SQIVND (reference sequence). V was shortened by 9 bases and J by 6 bases, with 21 bases between the two germline ends. The CDR3 totals 15 residues. The CDR3, as DNA: TGTGCCAGCCCTTCGGAGAGGTCGGATTGTCAGCCCCAGCATTTT. Encoded protein: CASPSERSDCQPQHF. Variable domain in full (rest from reference TRBV19 and TRBJ1-5): DGGITQSPKYLFRKEGQNVTLSCEQNLNHDAMYWYRQDPGQGLRLIYYSQIVNDFQKGDIAEGYSVSREKKESFPLTVTSAQKNPTAFYLCASPSERSDCQPQHFGDGTRLSIL.

The J gene is TRBJ2-1, the V gene TRBV5-1, with TRBD1 identical over 11 bases. V lost 3 bases to trimming and J lost 5 bases; unmatched junction nucleotides: 4. CDR1 SGHRS and CDR2 YFSETQ come from the germline V gene. The CDR3 loop spans 15 amino acids. CDR3 nucleotide sequence: TGCGCCAGCAGCTCCCGGGACAGGGGGGACAATGAGCAGTTCTTC. As protein: CASSSRDRGDNEQFF.

The CDR3 sequence: CASRLGQGNSPLHF. CDR3 sequence (DNA): TGCGCCAGCCGACTTGGACAGGGTAATTCACCCCTCCACTTT. The V call is TRBV4-1, the J call TRBJ1-6, with 8 bases aligning to TRBD1. The CDR3 contains 14 residues. Germline lookup yields CDR1 MGHRA and CDR2 YSYEKL. Trimming cost V 8 bases and J 6 bases; bases outside gene matches: 6.

This clone came up a few times. The chain links TRBV27 to TRBJ1-6, with unresolved D. This CDR3 is 13 amino acids long. V was trimmed by 5 bases and J by 8 bases, leaving 10 bases between them. CDR1 MNHEY and CDR2 SMNVEV come from the germline V gene (reference sequence). CDR3 region: CASSRQADSPLHF. CDR3 in DNA: TGTGCCAGCAGTCGGCAGGCTGATTCACCCCTCCACTTT.

The chain uses TRBV7-8 and TRBJ2-6; D is tentatively TRBD1 or TRBD2 (7 bases each). V lost 5 bases, J lost 4 bases, and 27 bases lay in between. This CDR3 region has 20 residues. Germline V gene sequence: CDR1 SGHVS, CDR2 FQNEAQ. CDR3 coding DNA: TGTGCCAGCAGCCCCCAGGGGTTGGCAGGGGGGGTATCCGGGGCCAACGTCCTGACTTTC. This encodes CASSPQGLAGGVSGANVLTF.

This clone has just one count. V usage is TRBV29-1 and J usage is TRBJ1-1; the D gene is possibly TRBD1 (6 bases). V was cut by 4 bases and J by 9 bases, with 18 bases left in between. Germline CDR1 SQVTM, CDR2 ANQGSEA. The CDR3 spans 13 residues. Here the CDR3 DNA reads TGCAGCGTTGGGACAGTGGCGAACAGGCAAGCTTTCTTT. Amino acid sequence: CSVGTVANRQAFF.

The chain has TRBV5-1 and TRBJ2-3; no reliable D call. Germline values: CDR1 SGHRS, CDR2 YFSETQ. This CDR3 contains 13 residues. V gave up 1 base and J gave up 8 bases, with 11 bases separating them. The CDR3 DNA sequence: TGCGCCAGCAGCTTGCCCGGAAGTACTACGCAGTATTTT. Protein: CASSLPGSTTQYF.

This clone was counted once. V and J are TRBV5-5 and TRBJ2-1; 9 positions match TRBD2. Germline V gene lookup returns CDR1 SGHKS and CDR2 YYEKEE (reference sequence). The CDR3 is 19 residues long. J lost 2 bases, V lost 0 bases, and 12 bases had no gene match. The CDR3 region has the DNA TGTGCCAGCAGCTTGGCGTCCCTGTTGTTAGCGGGGGCCTACAATGAGCAGTTCTTC. This encodes CASSLASLLLAGAYNEQFF. The full variable domain, with the rest looked up from reference TRBV5-5 and TRBJ2-1, is DAGVTQSPTHLIKTRGQQVTLRCSPISGHKSVSWYQQVLGQGPQFIFQYYEKEERGRGNFPDRFSARQFPNYSSELNVNALLLGDSALYLCASSLASLLLAGAYNEQFFGPGTRLTVL.

This chain connects TRBV5-5 to TRBJ1-1; tentatively, D is TRBD1 (5 bases). CDR3 length: 18 residues. Germline loops: CDR1 SGHKS, CDR2 YYEKEE (reference sequence). Trimming pared 3 bases from V and 0 bases from J, leaving 21 bases between. CDR3 in amino acids: CASSSSRDFTILNTEAFF. In nucleotides, the CDR3 is TGTGCCAGCAGCTCGTCCAGGGATTTCACAATACTGAACACTGAAGCTTTCTTT.

The V call is TRBV5-1, the J call TRBJ1-3; D may be TRBD1 (6 bases). The CDR3 extends over 15 amino acids. Trimming took 1 base from V and 3 from J, leaving 11 bases between them. Germline-derived CDR1 and CDR2 are SGHRS and YFSETQ. The CDR3 is CASSLLQGGGNTIYF. The CDR3 DNA is TGCGCCAGCAGCTTGTTACAGGGTGGTGGAAACACCATATATTTT. The variable domain in full, with the rest retrieved from reference TRBV5-1 and TRBJ1-3, is KAGVTQTPRYLIKTRGQQVTLSCSPISGHRSVSWYQQTPGQGLQFLFEYFSETQRNKGNFPGRFSGRQFSNSRSEMNVSTLELGDSALYLCASSLLQGGGNTIYFGEGSWLTVV.

The chain recombines TRBV30 with TRBJ1-3; D unclear. Germline V gene data show CDR1 as GTSNPN and CDR2 as SVGIG (reference sequence). The CDR3 is 14 amino acids. V shed 7 bases and J shed 0 bases, with 13 bases lying between them. CDR3 DNA: TGTGCCTTCGACGGCGCCTCCTCTGGAAACACCATATATTTT. This sequence encodes CAFDGASSGNTIYF.